This T cell receptor (beta chain) was obtained from a study of T-cell reconstitution after alpha-beta-depleted transplantation in children. Study-level results: Where some patients showed high TCRbeta diversity at day 60, it came from recipient T cells and thymic progenitors that had survived. Alpha-beta T cells present about two months after transplant were reported to originate from several hundred expanded graft clones. T-cell numbers and diversity, one year after transplant, stemmed largely from T cells that were newly produced.

Unique molecular identifiers were incorporated during preparation of the TCRbeta library. TCRdb recomputed calls from the PCR reads with MiXCR, one row per CDR3 protein. The sample lists some 220,000 distinct CDR3 sequences, 11% seen once, with 25% to 30% in the top ten. This CDR3 has 13 residues. Germline values: CDR1 SQVTM, CDR2 ANQGSEA. Trimming removed 5 bases from V and 7 bases from J, with 17 bases in between. Ten or more counts support this clonotype. What it binds is unknown. The TCR was taken from a child younger than two with acute myeloid leukemia, due to receive a stem cell transplant. Sample: PBMCs, taken before TCRalphabeta/CD19-depleted stem cell transplant. The rearrangement joins TRBV29-1 to TRBJ1-2; D gene unclear. CDR3 sequence: CSVPAPWTAGYTF. CDR3 DNA: TGCAGCGTTCCCGCCCCTTGGACGGCTGGCTACACCTTC.